The T cell receptor (beta chain) described here comes from a study of T cell clonality in common variable immunodeficiency. Sequencing input was equivalent genomic DNA from CVID and controls. The repertoire was sequenced with immunoSEQ multiplex PCR; TCRdb's copy has only in-frame clones and lacks some. The profile covers tens of thousands of clones, none occurring a single time. This clone occurred many times. This TCR was sampled from a person aged 18-70 years in good health. Sequenced: peripheral blood mononuclear cells.

CDR3 bases read: TGTGCCAGTAGTCCCGTAGGACTAGCGGGGGGGCGGGACTACAATGAG. Translated: CASSPVGLAGGRDYNE. The whole CDR3 protein is CASSPVGLAGGRDYNEQFF. The chain links TRBV19 to TRBJ2-1; 15 bases map to TRBD2. The observed sequence ends 3 residues before the CDR3 terminus, with the missing tail filled in from the germline J gene. The CDR3 has 19 amino acids. Looked up from germline, CDR1 is LNHDA and CDR2 is SQIVND (reference sequence). Unmatched junction bases numbered 11, after V lost 5 bases and J lost 3 bases.